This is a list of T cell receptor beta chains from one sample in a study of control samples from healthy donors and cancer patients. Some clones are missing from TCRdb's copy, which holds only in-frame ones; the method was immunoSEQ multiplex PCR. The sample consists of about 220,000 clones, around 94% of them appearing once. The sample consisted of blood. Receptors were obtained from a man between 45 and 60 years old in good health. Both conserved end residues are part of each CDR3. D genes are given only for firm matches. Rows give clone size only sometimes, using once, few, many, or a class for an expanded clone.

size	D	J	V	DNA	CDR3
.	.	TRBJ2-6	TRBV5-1	TGCGCCAGCAGTTTCGAATCCTCTGGGGCCAACGTCCTGACTTTC	CASSFESSGANVLTF
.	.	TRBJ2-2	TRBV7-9	TGTGCCAGCAGCCAGGGGGGTACCGGGGAGCTGTTTTTT	CASSQGGTGELFF
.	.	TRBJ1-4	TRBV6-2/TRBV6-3	TGTGCCAGCAGTTACGGGTTTACTCTCGATGAAAAACTGTTTTTT	CASSYGFTLDEKLFF
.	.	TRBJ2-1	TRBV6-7	TGTGCCAGCAGGAGACATACCGAGGATGAGCAGTTCTTC	CASRRHTEDEQFF
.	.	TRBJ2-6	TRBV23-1	TGCGCCAGCAGTCAAGTAGTTCGGACTGGGGCCAACGTCCTGACTTTC	CASSQVVRTGANVLTF
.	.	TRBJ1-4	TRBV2	TGTGCCGGGGTATGGAGGATTAATGAAAAACTGTTTTTT	CAGVWRINEKLFF
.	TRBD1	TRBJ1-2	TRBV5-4	TGTGCCAGCAGCTTGGGGACAGGGGTATATGGCTACACCTTC	CASSLGTGVYGYTF
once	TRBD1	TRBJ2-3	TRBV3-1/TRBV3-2	TGTGCCAGCAGCCAAGAAGGTTTTGGGACAGGGGTCACAGATACGCAGTATTTT	CASSQEGFGTGVTDTQYF
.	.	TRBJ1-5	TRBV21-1	TGTGCCAGCAGCAGGGGACACGGACAGGGAACTCAGCCCCAGCATTTT	CASSRGHGQGTQPQHF
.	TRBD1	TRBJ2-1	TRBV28	TGTGCCAGCAGCCCCCTCGGTACAGGGGCGTCAGTGTCAGAGCAGTTCTTC	CASSPLGTGASVSEQFF
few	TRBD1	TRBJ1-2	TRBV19	TGTGCCAGTAGTATCGCCACCGGACAGGCAAACTATGGCTACACCTTC	CASSIATGQANYGYTF
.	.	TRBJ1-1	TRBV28	TGTGCCAGCAGTTTTGGGGGCGCTAGGAACACTGAAGCTTTCTTT	CASSFGGARNTEAFF
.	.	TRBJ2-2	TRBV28	TGTGCCACCGTCAGCGCGAACACCGGGGAGCTGTTTTTT	CATVSANTGELFF
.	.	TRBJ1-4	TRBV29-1	TGCAGCGCCGGTCCGAGTGCAACTAATGAAAAACTGTTTTTT	CSAGPSATNEKLFF
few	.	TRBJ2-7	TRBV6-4	TGTGCCAGCAGTGACATCAAAAACGAGCAGTACTTC	CASSDIKNEQYF
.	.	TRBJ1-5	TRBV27	TGTGCCAGCACCGATACGCGTGGGCCCCAGCATTTT	CASTDTRGPQHF
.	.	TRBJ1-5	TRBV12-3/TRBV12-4	TGTGCCAGCCGAATTGATTATCAGCCCCAGCATTTT	CASRIDYQPQHF
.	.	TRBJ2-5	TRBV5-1	TGCGCCAGCAGCCGCTCGGCTCAGGGGACCCAAGAGACCCAGTACTTC	CASSRSAQGTQETQYF
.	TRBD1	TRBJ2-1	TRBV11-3	TGTGCCAGCAGCTTAGGTAGGGGGCCTTACAATGAGCAGTTCTTC	CASSLGRGPYNEQFF
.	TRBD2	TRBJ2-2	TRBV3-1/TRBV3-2	TGTGCCAGCAGCCAAATAGCGGGGGTTACCGGGGAGCTGTTTTTT	CASSQIAGVTGELFF
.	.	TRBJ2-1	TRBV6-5	TGTGCCAGCAGTTACCAGTCGGCAGGCACCTACAATGAGCAGTTCTTC	CASSYQSAGTYNEQFF
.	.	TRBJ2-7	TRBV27	TGTGCCAGCAGTTTAGACCAACTTTCCTACGAGCAGTACTTC	CASSLDQLSYEQYF
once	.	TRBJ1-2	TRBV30	TGTGCCTGGAGTGTACTACAGAAGTATGGCTACACCTTC	CAWSVLQKYGYTF
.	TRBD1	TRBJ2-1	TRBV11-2	TGTGCCAGCAGCATTACAGGGGTGGGTGAGCAGTTCTTC	CASSITGVGEQFF
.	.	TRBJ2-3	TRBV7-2	TGTGCCAGCATTCTCAGGGTCACAGATACGCAGTATTTT	CASILRVTDTQYF
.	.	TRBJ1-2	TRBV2	TGTGCCAGCACACCGGGGCGGGAACCTAGAGGCTACACCTTC	CASTPGREPRGYTF
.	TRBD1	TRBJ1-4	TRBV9	TGTGCCAGCAGCCGACAGGGGGGTAATGAAAAACTGTTTTTT	CASSRQGGNEKLFF
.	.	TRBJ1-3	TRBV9	TGTGCCAGCAGCGCCGAGATCGGGTCGTACTCTGGAAACACCATATATTTT	CASSAEIGSYSGNTIYF
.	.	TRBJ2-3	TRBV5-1	TGCGCCAGCAGCCGTGAGGGCGGCACAGATACGCAGTATTTT	CASSREGGTDTQYF
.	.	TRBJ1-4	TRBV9	TGTGCCAGCAGCGTAGAGATTTGGGGGGCTTCGGGTGGTAATGAAAAACTGTTTTTT	CASSVEIWGASGGNEKLFF
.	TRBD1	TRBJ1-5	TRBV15	TGTGCCACCAGCCGATGGACAGGGGGGGACCAGCCCCAGCATTTT	CATSRWTGGDQPQHF
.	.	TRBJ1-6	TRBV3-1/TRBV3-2	TGTGCCAGCCGGGAACACACAGAAAAATATAATTCACCCCTCCACTTT	CASREHTEKYNSPLHF
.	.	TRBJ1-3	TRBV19	TGTGCCAGTAGTATACTACAGACTTCTGGAAACACCATATATTTT	CASSILQTSGNTIYF
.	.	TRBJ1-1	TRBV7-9	TGTGCCAGCAGCTCACAGGGTCCCATGAACACTGAAGCTTTCTTT	CASSSQGPMNTEAFF
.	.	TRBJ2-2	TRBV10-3	TGTGCCATCAGTTGGACCCAGGGAGGGGAGCTGTTTTTT	CAISWTQGGELFF
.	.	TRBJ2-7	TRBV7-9	TGTGCCAGCAGCCGCCGACTTAGGGACGCGGTTTACGAGCAGTACTTC	CASSRRLRDAVYEQYF
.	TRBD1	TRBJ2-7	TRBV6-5	TGTGCCAGCAGACACAGGGGTAGCTCCTACGAGCAGTACTTC	CASRHRGSSYEQYF
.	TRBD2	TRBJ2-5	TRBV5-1	TGCGCCAGCAGCGATCGACTAGCGGGGGGACAAGAGACCCAGTACTTC	CASSDRLAGGQETQYF
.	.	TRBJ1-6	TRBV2	TGTGCCAGCAGGGGGTTCTCACCCCTCCACTTT	CASRGFSPLHF
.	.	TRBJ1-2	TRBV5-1	TGCGCCAGCCAAAAGCCGGGATCAGATGGCTACACCTTC	CASQKPGSDGYTF
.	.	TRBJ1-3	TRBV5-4	TGTGCCAGCAGCCCATTCCCCAGCGCTCCTGGAAACACCATATATTTT	CASSPFPSAPGNTIYF
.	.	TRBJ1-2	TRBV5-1	TGCGCCAGCAGCTTTGGGGCACAGGGTTCTGGCTACACCTTC	CASSFGAQGSGYTF
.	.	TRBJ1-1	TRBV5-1	TGCGCCAGCAGCTTCTTCTCTGACACTGAAGCTTTCTTT	CASSFFSDTEAFF
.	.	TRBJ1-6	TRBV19	TGTGCCAGCCGACCAAAAGGTTCGGGCTATTATAATTCACCCCTCCACTTT	CASRPKGSGYYNSPLHF
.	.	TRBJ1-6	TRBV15	TGTGCCACCAGCAGAGATCGGAGGGCATCGAGGGATTCACCCCTCCACTTT	CATSRDRRASRDSPLHF
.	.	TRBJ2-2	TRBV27	TGTGCCAGCAGTTTTGTTGTACCCGGGGAGCTGTTTTTT	CASSFVVPGELFF
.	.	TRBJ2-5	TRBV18	TGTGCCAGCTCGCCCTCATCGCCCCCTAGGGAGACCCAGTACTTC	CASSPSSPPRETQYF
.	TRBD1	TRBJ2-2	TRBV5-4	TGTGCCAGCAGCGTGGGACAGTTCACCGGGGAGCTGTTTTTT	CASSVGQFTGELFF
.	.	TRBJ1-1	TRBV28	TGTGCCAGCAGGCCAAGCGGCTGGAACACTGAAGCTTTCTTT	CASRPSGWNTEAFF
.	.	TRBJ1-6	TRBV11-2	TGTGCCAGCAGCTTAGGGGAATGGGGGTCTTCACCCCTCCACTTT	CASSLGEWGSSPLHF
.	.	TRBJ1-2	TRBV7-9	TGTGCCAGCAGCTTACCCACGGACGGGGGACCCGGCTACACCTTC	CASSLPTDGGPGYTF
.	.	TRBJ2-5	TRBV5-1	TGCGCCAGCAGCTTGGGAGAGGCCCAGTACTTC	CASSLGEAQYF
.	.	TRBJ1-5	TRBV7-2	TGTGCCAGCAGCGACCACCGGGGGCCGAATCAGCCCCAGCATTTT	CASSDHRGPNQPQHF
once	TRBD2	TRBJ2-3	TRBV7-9	TGTGCCAGCAGCCCCGAACCATATCTAGCGGGGGGGAGAGATACGCAGTATTTT	CASSPEPYLAGGRDTQYF
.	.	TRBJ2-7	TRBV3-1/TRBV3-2	TGTGCCAGCAGCCCGAGCTCCTACGAGCAGTACTTC	CASSPSSYEQYF
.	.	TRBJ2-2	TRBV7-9	TGTGCCAGCAGCTTGGCGACTTCCTATAACACCGGGGAGCTGTTTTTT	CASSLATSYNTGELFF
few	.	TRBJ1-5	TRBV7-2	TGTGCCAGCAGCTTAGTTGGAAGTCCCCATCAGCCCCAGCATTTT	CASSLVGSPHQPQHF